This passage covers 4 T cell receptor beta chains from one sample sequenced in a study of blood T cell repertoires in COVID-19. Measured with immunoSEQ multiplex PCR; TCRdb has only the in-frame clones, and not every one. Here the sample spans 300,000 to 400,000 clones, around nine tenths being singletons. The material sequenced was peripheral blood. The receptors derive from a woman in her late teens or twenties who had recovered from COVID-19.

This chain links TRBV6-2 or TRBV6-3 with TRBJ1-1, with 8 bases aligning to TRBD1. Germline-derived CDR1 and CDR2 are MNHEY and SVGEGT. The CDR3 is 16 amino acids. V shed 6 bases and J 10 bases; nucleotides not matched to a gene: 19. DNA for the CDR3: TGTGCCAGCAGCCAAATACCGGGACAGGCTTCCTTAGTAGCTTTCTTT. Its translation is CASSQIPGQASLVAFF.

CDR3 in DNA: TGTGCCTGGAGTCCTCCTCGACTAGCGGGAGTAACAGATACGCAGTATTTT. Protein: CAWSPPRLAGVTDTQYF. This rearrangement joins TRBV30 to TRBJ2-3, with 12 nucleotides matching TRBD2. This CDR3 comprises 17 residues. Trimming cost V 2 bases and J 3 bases; bases outside gene matches: 9. Germline V gene data show CDR1 as GTSNPN and CDR2 as SVGIG (reference sequence). The complete variable domain, with remaining parts taken from reference TRBV30 and TRBJ2-3, reads SQTIHQWPATLVQPVGSPLSLECTVEGTSNPNLYWYRQAAGRGLQLLFYSVGIGQISSEVPQNLSASRPQDRQFILSSKKLLLSDSGFYLCAWSPPRLAGVTDTQYFGPGTRLTVL.

This clone was detected only once. The V and J genes are TRBV6-5 and TRBJ2-2; 11 positions agree with TRBD2. Germline trimming cut 6 bases from V and 5 bases from J; bases unmatched to any gene: 5. CDR1 is MNHEY and CDR2 is SVGAGI in the germline V gene. The CDR3 runs to 15 residues. The CDR3 DNA follows: TGTGCCAGCAGGCTTCTAGCGGGGGGAACCGGGGAGCTGTTTTTT. Translated, it gives CASRLLAGGTGELFF.

This clone was counted a single time. The chain recombines TRBV7-9 with TRBJ2-1; 8 bases line up with TRBD1. Per germline, CDR1 SEHNR and CDR2 FQNEAQ (reference sequence). J was trimmed by 7 bases and V by 3 bases; bases with no gene match: 8. There are 15 residues in the CDR3. DNA for the CDR3: TGTGCCAGCAGCTTCGGACAGGGATGGGGAAATGAGCAGTTCTTC. It encodes CASSFGQGWGNEQFF.